This T cell receptor (beta chain) appears in the sequencing data of a study of OX40 agonist ivuxolimab in advanced cancers. Study at large: There were three patients with partial responses, one having hepatocellular carcinoma and two cutaneous melanoma.

In this sample, this clone turned up once. Its antigen remains unknown. Profiled with immunoSEQ multiplex PCR; TCRdb holds only in-frame clones, not every one. The sample lists roughly 62,000 clones; 86% were seen once. This CDR3 region has 15 residues. Between the trimmed V and J ends, which lost 3 bases and 2 bases, there was a span of 13 bases. Germline CDR1 is MNHNS and CDR2 is SASEGT. Findings and caveats of the study: CD4+ and CD8+ blood T cells expanded clonally by week 6 at 0.1 to 3.0 mg/kg.

The TCR originated in an adult with an advanced solid tumor such as melanoma, head and neck, liver or kidney cancer. J is TRBJ1-2 and V is TRBV6-1, with a possible D match to TRBD1 (5 bases). This material consisted of CD4+ or CD8+ T cells sorted from blood, taken in a trial of the OX40 agonist ivuxolimab. CDR3 nucleotide sequence: TGTGCCAGCAGTGATATGGGACGGGGGAACTATGGCTACACCTTC. It yields the protein CASSDMGRGNYGYTF.